This T cell receptor (beta chain) was identified during a study of prognosis after radiotherapy for stage I lung cancer. Starting from genomic DNA, TCR beta CDR3 was amplified through two-round multiplex PCR. First-round PCR amplification was performed with primers specific to each TRBV and TRBJ gene. Using its own MiXCR run on the multiplex PCR reads, TCRdb lists one record per CDR3 protein. The repertoire holds 20,000 to 25,000 distinct CDR3 sequences, with roughly two fifths as singletons. The source material was PBMCs, sampled before or after stereotactic body radiation therapy (not recorded which). This TCR was recovered from a donor of 50 years or more with non-small cell lung cancer.

DNA for the CDR3: TGTGCCAGCAGCGTAGTATGGGGCGGTCGCACAGATACGCAGTATTTT. Encoded protein: CASSVVWGGRTDTQYF. The chain combines TRBV9 with TRBJ2-3; a possible D gene is TRBD1 (5 bases). Per germline, CDR1 SGDLS and CDR2 YYNGEE. V was pared by 0 bases and J by 1 base, with 12 bases between. This CDR3 is built from 16 residues.